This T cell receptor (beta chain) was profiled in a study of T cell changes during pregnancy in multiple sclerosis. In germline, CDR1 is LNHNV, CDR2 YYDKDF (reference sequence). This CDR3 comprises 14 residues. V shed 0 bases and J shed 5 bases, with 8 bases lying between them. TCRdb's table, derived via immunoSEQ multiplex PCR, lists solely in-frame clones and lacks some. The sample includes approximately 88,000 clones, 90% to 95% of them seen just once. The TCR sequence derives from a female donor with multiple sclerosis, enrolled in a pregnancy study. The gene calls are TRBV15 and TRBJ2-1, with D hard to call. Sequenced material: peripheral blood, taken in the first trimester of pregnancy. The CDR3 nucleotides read TGTGCCACCAGCAGAGATCACGAGGACAATGAGCAGTTCTTC. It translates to CATSRDHEDNEQFF. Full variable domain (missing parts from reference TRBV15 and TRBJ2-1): DAMVIQNPRYQVTQFGKPVTLSCSQTLNHNVMYWYQQKSSQAPKLLFHYYDKDFNNEADTPDNFQSRRPNTSFCFLDIRSPGLGDTAMYLCATSRDHEDNEQFFGPGTRLTVL.